This T cell receptor beta chain originates from a study of OX40 agonist ivuxolimab in advanced cancers. General notes on the study: Ivuxolimab was a fully human IgG2 agonistic monoclonal antibody targeting the costimulatory receptor OX40 (CD134). Intravenous ivuxolimab was administered to patients every 2 weeks at six dose levels: 0.01, 0.1, 0.3, 1.5, 3 and 10 mg/kg. Of the roughly 54 dose-escalation patients, hepatocellular carcinoma was present in about 20, melanoma in approximately 15, renal cell carcinoma in 9 and head and neck cancer in 9. In the dose-escalation cohort, 82.7% of patients were male, and the mean age was around 60 years, with a range of about 23 to 80. Patients were allowed to have had prior anti-PD-1, anti-PD-L1 or anti-CTLA-4 therapy, and approximately 40% of the dose-escalation patients had been treated with checkpoint inhibitors. Partial responses were achieved by three dose-escalation patients, of whom one had hepatocellular carcinoma and two had cutaneous melanoma. Peripheral TCRbeta sequencing was intended to test whether TCR sequence diversity was altered and clonal T-cell expansion was caused by ivuxolimab. The paper reports the monotherapy dose-escalation portion (N ≈ 52 patients) of the phase I ivuxolimab trial.

Overall study results and their limits: Which antigens the clonally expanded peripheral T cells were specific for was not determined. In partial responders in the 0.1-3.0 mg/kg groups, normalized peripheral clonal expansion was found to be among the lowest, especially among CD8+ T cells. Low levels of normalized T-cell clonal expansion were also seen in some nonresponding patients. At doses from 0.1 to 3.0 mg/kg, clonal expansion was seen in both CD4+ and CD8+ blood T cells between baseline and week 6. After ivuxolimab, CD8+ T cells had more expanded clones than CD4+ T cells on average.

The CDR3 has 15 amino acids, counting the end cysteine and phenylalanine. The DNA shown is the 45-base CDR3, in frame from base 1. V ends up 6 bases short and J 2 bases short, with an unmatched junction base count of 7. CDR1 is given as SNHLY and CDR2 as FYNNEI, both from the germline V gene. Patients with autoimmune disease history or receiving systemic immunosuppression were excluded from the trial. Peripheral blood for TCR sequencing was collected from all dose cohorts at baseline, on cycle 4 day 1, and on cycle 7 day 1. Samples were obtained from an open-label, multicenter, first-in-human phase I dose-escalation trial of ivuxolimab. The trial enrolled adults with locally advanced or metastatic head and neck squamous cell, hepatocellular, melanoma or renal cell carcinoma. CD4+ and CD8+ T cells were sorted separately from peripheral blood before TCR sequencing. This clone was counted a few times. Its antigen has not been determined. Base qualities are missing; no much larger clone stands one base away.

For sequencing of the TCRbeta CDR3 region, genomic DNA was extracted from the sorted cells. The immunoSEQ Assay was used to sequence the TCRbeta CDR3 regions. TCRdb retrieved this table from immuneACCESS and kept in-frame rearrangements only. Not all clones are present; in checked studies, unresolved V genes account for under half, and no reason is known for the remainder. The sample table records about 21,000 clones; 80% to 90% of these occur just once. 3.1% of the sample goes to the ten largest clones. The TCR sequence derives from an adult with an advanced solid tumor such as melanoma, head and neck, liver or kidney cancer. Recombination joined TRBV2 with TRBJ1-2, and 9 junction bases match TRBD1. The starting material was CD4+ or CD8+ T cells sorted from blood, obtained in a trial of the OX40 agonist ivuxolimab. The sequenced DNA: TGTGCCAGCAGAATCGGGACAGGGATGAACTATGGCTACACCTTC. This is translated as CASRIGTGMNYGYTF.